The TCR beta chain under discussion was sequenced for a study of T cells in Graves' hyperthyroidism and ophthalmopathy. Regarding the study as a whole: Ophthalmopathy was distinguished from stable hyperthyroidism by 13 V-J signatures.

Thyroid ultrasound and orbital computed tomography, with clinical symptoms and serum thyroxine and TRAb, informed diagnoses. Amplified TCR beta CDR3 regions derived from RNA transcripts. HTBI primers were employed in a first-round RT-PCR of the TCR CDR3. TCRdb reprocessed the multiplex PCR reads with MiXCR, giving one entry per CDR3 protein. Here the sample spans approximately 510,000 distinct CDR3 sequences, around 21% being singletons. V lost 4 bases to trimming and J lost 8 bases, with 9 bases between them. The CDR3 totals 12 residues. Per the germline V gene, CDR1 is LNHDA and CDR2 is SQIVND (reference sequence). This clonotype was seen a few times. Antigen unknown.

Sequenced: blood. The clonotype was recovered from a man between 18 and 29 years old with Graves' hyperthyroidism. The chain carries TRBV19 and TRBJ1-3; the D is unclear. The CDR3 bases are TGTGCCAGTAGTAACCCACCGGACACCATATATTTT. Amino acid sequence: CASSNPPDTIYF.